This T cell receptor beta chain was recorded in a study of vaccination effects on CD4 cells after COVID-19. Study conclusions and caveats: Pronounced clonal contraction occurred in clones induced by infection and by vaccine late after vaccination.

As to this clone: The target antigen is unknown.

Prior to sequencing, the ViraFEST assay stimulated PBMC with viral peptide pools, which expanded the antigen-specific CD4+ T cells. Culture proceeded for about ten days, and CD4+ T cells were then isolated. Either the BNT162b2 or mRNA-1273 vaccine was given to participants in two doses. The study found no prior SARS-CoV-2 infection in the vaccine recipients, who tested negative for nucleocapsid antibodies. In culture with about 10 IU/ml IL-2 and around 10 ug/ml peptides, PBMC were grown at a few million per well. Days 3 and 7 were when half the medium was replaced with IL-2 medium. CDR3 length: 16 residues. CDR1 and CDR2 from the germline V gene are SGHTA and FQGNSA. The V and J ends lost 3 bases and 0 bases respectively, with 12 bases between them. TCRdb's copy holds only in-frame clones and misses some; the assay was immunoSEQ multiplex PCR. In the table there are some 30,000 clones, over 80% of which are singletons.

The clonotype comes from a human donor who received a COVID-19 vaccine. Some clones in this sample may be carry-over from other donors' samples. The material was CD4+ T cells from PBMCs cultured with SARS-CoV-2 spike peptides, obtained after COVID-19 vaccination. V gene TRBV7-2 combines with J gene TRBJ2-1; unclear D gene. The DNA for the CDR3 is TGTGCCAGCAGCTTGGCGAACGGTGTCTCCTACAATGAGCAGTTCTTC. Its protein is CASSLANGVSYNEQFF.